This T cell receptor beta chain originates from a study of blood T cell repertoires in COVID-19. About the study: T cells, B-cell-depleted T cells, or PBMCs supplied cDNA or gDNA.

TCRdb's copy holds only in-frame clones and misses some; the assay was immunoSEQ multiplex PCR. The sample contains roughly 440,000 clones, about nine tenths of which appear only once. This TCR was recovered from a woman aged 50 to 60 with COVID-19, enrolled during active disease. The sample taken for sequencing was peripheral blood.

The chain's CDR3 is CASSIGRAITDTQYF. The DNA of the CDR3 is TGTGCCAGTAGTATCGGGCGGGCCATTACAGATACGCAGTATTTT. J is TRBJ2-3 and V is TRBV19; tentative D call: TRBD2 (5 bases). Germline V gene data show CDR1 as LNHDA and CDR2 as SQIVND (reference sequence). The CDR3 loop spans 15 amino acids. Deletions cut 3 bases from V and 3 bases from J, with 13 bases between.